The table lists the clone carrying this T cell receptor (beta chain) with a count of one. This sample is part of a study of blood T cell repertoires in COVID-19. For the study at large: The United States, Italy and Spain were the sources of the acute and convalescent COVID-19 samples. The cDNA or gDNA used as material had been derived from T cells, B-cell-depleted T cells, or PBMCs.

Trimming took 6 bases from V and 10 from J, leaving 21 bases between them. The CDR3 has 14 residues. Germline V CDR1 and CDR2: MNHEY, SVGAGI. Profiled with immunoSEQ multiplex PCR; TCRdb holds only in-frame clones, not every one. The data contain 35,000 to 45,000 clones, roughly 73% of them singletons. The clonotype comes from a man aged 55-75 years with acute or convalescent COVID-19. The specimen sequenced was peripheral blood. The chain uses TRBV6-5 and TRBJ1-1; maybe TRBD1 (6 bases). DNA of the CDR3: TGTGCCAGCAGCACCTTGACAGGAAAGGTTGGAGCTTTCTTT. This sequence encodes CASSTLTGKVGAFF.